This T cell receptor (beta chain) comes out of a study of T cell responses to AZD1222 COVID-19 vaccine. Background on the study: Analyses pooled second doses at about 4 or about 12 weeks. Study-level results: Spike-specific TCR breadth and depth grew following two AZD1222 doses. In a largely white British group with more females than males, clonal diversity was possibly underestimated. None of the repertoires were sampled until the peak T cell response had passed.

V dropped 4 bases and J dropped 6; count of bases not matched to a gene: 4. The CDR3 sequence is 14 residues long. The germline gives CDR1 SGHRS, CDR2 YFSETQ. This clone has a single count. The antigen is undetermined. Here immunoSEQ multiplex PCR was the method, and the copy in TCRdb shows in-frame clones only, minus some. The sample holds about 120,000 clones; 92% are singletons and the top ten take around 14%. The sequence was obtained from an adult in good health. The chain combines TRBV5-1 with TRBJ1-5; 10 bases are a match to TRBD1. This specimen consisted of peripheral blood, obtained on day 0 of AZD1222 vaccination. Here the CDR3 DNA reads TGCGCCAGCAGCCCGGACAGGGGGTCTCAGCCCCAGCATTTT. This codes for CASSPDRGSQPQHF.